This T cell receptor beta chain emerged from a study of blood T cell repertoires in COVID-19. Overall study: The origin of the acute and convalescent COVID-19 samples was the United States, Italy and Spain. The cDNA or gDNA used as material had been derived from T cells, B-cell-depleted T cells, or PBMCs.

In the original workflow: Counts of nucleated cells, estimated from reference gene primer amplification, were obtained. Repertoires were generated with immunoSEQ multiplex PCR, while TCRdb's copy carries only in-frame clones and drops some. V, J and clone size are taken as reported in that table, and D and trimming were inferred from the DNA itself. The table shows fewer than 350,000 clones, with approximately 85% occurring only once. The V segment lost 1 base and the J segment 1 base; nucleotides outside the gene matches: 6. The CDR3 sequence is 16 residues long. CDR1 and CDR2 (germline): LGHNA, YNFKEQ.

The specimen was peripheral blood. The receptor was derived from a human donor in a cohort sampled during active COVID-19. This chain uses TRBV4-2 with TRBJ2-7; 8 bases agree with TRBD2. The CDR3 region is CASSQVATSGSYEQYF. For the CDR3, the DNA is TGTGCCAGCAGCCAAGTCGCAACTAGCGGTTCCTACGAGCAGTACTTC.